Sequencing of this TCR beta chain was carried out in a study of PD-1 blockade in classical Hodgkin lymphoma. Whole-study results and caveats: Baseline TCR diversity was reportedly lower in newly diagnosed patients than in healthy donors. It was reported as lower still in relapsed/refractory patients. With respect to the repertoire differences, their causes, possibly disease activity or prior therapy, remain undefined.

V gave up 4 bases and J gave up 6 bases, with 10 bases separating them. Germline values: CDR1 SGHRS, CDR2 YFSETQ. The CDR3 runs 13 residues. Libraries were prepared by immunoSEQ multiplex PCR; TCRdb keeps only in-frame clonotypes and omits some of them. The table lists 16,000 or so clones, approximately 83% of them singletons. Time point noted: cycle 4 day 1 (C4D1), after around six weeks of nivolumab. Each patient's relapse followed autologous stem cell transplantation, and brentuximab vedotin exposure varied. Best responses fell into complete response, partial response or progressive disease. About this clone: Its cognate antigen is unknown.

The sequenced sample was peripheral blood mononuclear cells (PBMCs), obtained before the fourth cycle of nivolumab. The chain links TRBV5-1 to TRBJ2-2, with D unresolved. The source of this sequence is a human donor with classical Hodgkin lymphoma. DNA of the CDR3: TGCGCCAGCAGCACTTCCCCCTCCGGGGAGCTGTTTTTT. It encodes CASSTSPSGELFF.